Sequencing of this TCR beta chain was carried out in a study of CD8+ T cells in alopecia areata. General observations from the study: Higher clonality than in normal scalp was seen in lesional scalp, especially alopecia totalis/universalis.

The CDR3 covers 17 residues. Trimming at V came to 3 bases and at J to 6 bases, leaving 15 bases not matched to a gene. CDR1 and CDR2 (germline): SQVTM, ANQGSEA. Points on this clone: Antigen specificity is unknown.

Sampling of alopecia areata patients yielded lesional scalp punch biopsies as well as peripheral blood. PBMCs yielded sorted CD4+ and CD8+ T cells. Reverse transcription of extracted RNA yielded cDNA, which provided the sequencing template. Profiling relied on immunoSEQ multiplex PCR, and the TCRdb table lists in-frame clones only, not all of them. This table holds over 85,000 clones, about two fifths found once. The chain recombines TRBV29-1 with TRBJ2-1; 9 bases align to TRBD2. What was sequenced was CD4+ T cells sorted from blood. This TCR was sampled from a human donor with alopecia areata. CDR3 nucleotides: TGCAGCGTTGACGTGGGTCTGTCTTTAGCGGGAGCCAATGAGCAGTTCTTC. Translating it yields CSVDVGLSLAGANEQFF.